These 9 T cell receptor beta chains originate from one sample sequenced in a study of OX40 agonist ivuxolimab in advanced cancers. Data came from immunoSEQ multiplex PCR; TCRdb stores just in-frame clones and leaves some out. Of about 89,000 clones listed, approximately 91% are singletons. The input for sequencing was CD4+ or CD8+ T cells sorted from blood, taken in a trial of the OX40 agonist ivuxolimab. These TCRs come from an adult with an advanced solid tumor such as melanoma, head and neck, liver or kidney cancer.

V usage is TRBV7-2 and J usage is TRBJ2-2, with D maybe TRBD2 (6 bases). CDR3 length: 14 residues. Germline loops: CDR1 SGHTA, CDR2 FQGNSA. V shed 1 base and J shed 7 bases, with 10 bases lying between them. The DNA of the CDR3 is TGTGCCAGCAGCTTAGTGGAGGGGATCGGGGAGCTGTTTTTT. Its protein product is CASSLVEGIGELFF.

The chain combines TRBV9 with TRBJ2-1, with 11 positions matching TRBD1. CDR3 length: 19 residues. Germline loops: CDR1 SGDLS, CDR2 YYNGEE. J lost 5 bases, V lost 3 bases, and 16 bases had no gene match. The CDR3 region is CASSAEGRGQGGSDNEQFF. DNA for the CDR3: TGTGCCAGCAGCGCAGAAGGCCGGGGACAGGGGGGAAGCGACAATGAGCAGTTCTTC.

A single count supports this clone. The V call is TRBV30, the J call TRBJ2-3, with TRBD2 identical over 7 bases. V lost 1 base to trimming and J lost 2 bases; unmatched junction nucleotides: 6. The germline gives CDR1 GTSNPN, CDR2 SVGIG (reference sequence). There are 15 residues in the CDR3. The CDR3 sequence: CAWSGAAGVTDTQYF. The CDR3 DNA follows: TGTGCCTGGAGTGGGGCCGCGGGGGTCACAGATACGCAGTATTTT.

This chain joins TRBV6-6 and TRBJ1-5; no firm D call. CDR1 is MNHNY, CDR2 SVGAGI, per germline (reference sequence). V lost 0 bases and J 7 bases, leaving 7 bases between the germline ends. The CDR3 consists of 13 residues. The CDR3 coding sequence is TGTGCCAGCAGTTACTCTAACAGACAGCCCCAGCATTTT. Protein: CASSYSNRQPQHF.

The chain couples TRBV5-1 to TRBJ1-2; perhaps TRBD1 as D (5 bases). From germline, CDR1 is SGHRS and CDR2 YFSETQ. V lost 3 bases and J lost 6, with 18 bases in between. CDR3 length equals 15 residues. This CDR3 reads CASSSAGTWGDGYTF. Written as DNA, the CDR3 is TGCGCCAGCAGCTCGGCAGGGACCTGGGGCGATGGCTACACCTTC.

This chain uses TRBV23-1 with TRBJ1-5; a weak D match, TRBD1 (5 bases). TRBV23-1 is placed among ORFs of uncertain function. The CDR3 is 18 residues long. V was shortened by 4 bases and J by 1 base, with 20 bases between the two germline ends. The CDR3 DNA follows: TGCGCCAGCAGTCGAGCGGGGCGCAGGAGAGGAAGCAATCAGCCCCAGCATTTT. It codes for CASSRAGRRRGSNQPQHF.

The chain has TRBV5-4 and TRBJ2-1; D perhaps matches TRBD2 (5 bases). V shed 0 bases and J shed 7 bases, with 8 bases lying between them. The germline V gene encodes CDR1 SGHNT and CDR2 YYREEE (reference sequence). The CDR3 has 13 amino acids. The DNA for the CDR3 is TGTGCCAGCAGCTTGGATCAGCGGAATGAGCAGTTCTTC. Amino acid sequence: CASSLDQRNEQFF.

The rearrangement uses TRBV11-3 and TRBJ2-7, with 9 nucleotides matching TRBD1. The V gene end was trimmed by 1 base and the J gene end by 3 bases; junction bases not matched to a gene: 7. Germline V gene lookup returns CDR1 SGHNT and CDR2 YENEEA. This CDR3 contains 16 residues. The CDR3 region has the DNA TGTGCCAGCAGCTTAGGTGTTGGGACAGGGAACTACGAGCAGTACTTC. It is translated as CASSLGVGTGNYEQYF.

This chain uses TRBV6-1 with TRBJ2-2; 9 positions match TRBD1. The trim removed 6 bases at V and 6 bases at J, leaving 8 bases unmatched. Germline V CDR1 and CDR2: MNHNS, SASEGT. The CDR3 is 15 residues long. CDR3 amino acids: CASSGGTGRAGELFF. The CDR3 DNA is TGTGCCAGCAGCGGCGGGACAGGGAGAGCCGGGGAGCTGTTTTTT.